This record concerns one T cell receptor beta chain sequence. What it binds is unknown. Assay used: immunoSEQ multiplex PCR; TCRdb lists only in-frame clones, some missing. The sample lists some 66,000 clones; roughly 92% were seen once. Germline trimming cut 5 bases from V and 6 bases from J; bases unmatched to any gene: 6. The CDR3 consists of 13 residues. Germline CDR1 and CDR2: PRHDT and FYEKMQ (reference sequence). These data come from a study of Tregs in tolerant kidney transplant recipients. The study, taken as a whole, reports: Antigen-driven expansion was suggested because donor-specific Tregs expanded more than all Tregs in tolerant patients.

Thawed PBMCs were FACS-sorted into unstimulated CD4+CD25+CD127- regulatory T cells, CD4+CD25- non-regulatory cells, CD4 and CD8 cells. The chain couples TRBV13 to TRBJ1-1, with TRBD1 identical over 7 bases. The specimen comprised CD8+ T cells from blood, sampled before the transplant. This sequence was found in a human donor who received a combined kidney and bone marrow transplant. For the CDR3, the DNA is TGTGCCAGCAGCCCACGACAGGGAGCTGAAGCTTTCTTT. It specifies CASSPRQGAEAFF.